These 13 T cell receptor beta chains came from one sample sequenced in a study of T cell responses to AZD1222 COVID-19 vaccine. This table comes from immunoSEQ multiplex PCR, and its TCRdb copy is limited to in-frame clones, with some not included. The repertoire includes about 64,000 clones, 75% to 90% of them detected once, and about an eighth sits in the top ten. The sample was peripheral blood, taken 28 days after the second AZD1222 dose. These receptors all come from an adult who received the AZD1222 COVID-19 vaccine.

A single count supports this clone. The chain recombines TRBV18 with TRBJ1-2; possible D gene TRBD1, 5 bases. Trimming stripped 4 bases from V and 6 bases from J, with 21 bases between. The CDR3 runs to 16 residues. Germline CDR1 and CDR2: KGHSH and LQKENI. The CDR3 protein is CASSQDTRAANDGYTF. CDR3 sequence (DNA): TGTGCCAGCTCACAGGACACCCGGGCCGCAAATGATGGCTACACCTTC.

This chain connects TRBV6-1 to TRBJ2-7; TRBD2 aligns across 9 bases. CDR3 length: 16 residues. Unmatched junction bases numbered 10, after V lost 3 bases and J lost 4 bases. Germline lookup yields CDR1 MNHNS and CDR2 SASEGT. CDR3 sequence: CASSDPAAGGRYEQYF. The CDR3 coding sequence is TGTGCCAGCAGTGACCCCGCGGCGGGGGGGCGGTACGAGCAGTACTTC.

The chain employs TRBV19 and TRBJ2-1; the match to TRBD2 covers 15 bases. The CDR3 has 16 amino acids. The V gene end was trimmed by 5 bases and the J gene end by 8 bases; junction bases not matched to a gene: 7. In germline, CDR1 is LNHDA, CDR2 SQIVND (reference sequence). CDR3 sequence: CASSPGLAGGRDEQFF. The CDR3 region has the DNA TGTGCCAGTAGTCCTGGACTAGCGGGGGGGAGGGATGAGCAGTTCTTC.

This clone was recorded once. The rearrangement uses TRBV6-5 and TRBJ2-2; 9 nucleotides align to TRBD1. This CDR3 contains 15 residues. The germline gives CDR1 MNHEY, CDR2 SVGAGI. Germline trimming cut 4 bases from V and 0 bases from J; bases unmatched to any gene: 0. CDR3 nucleotide sequence: TGTGCCAGCAGTTGGGACAGGGCGAACACCGGGGAGCTGTTTTTT. It yields the protein CASSWDRANTGELFF.

Only one count was recorded for this clone. The CDR3 loop is CASSQAETHSKTQYF. The CDR3 nucleotides read TGTGCCAGCAGCCAAGCAGAGACACATTCGAAGACCCAGTACTTC. The J gene is TRBJ2-5, the V gene TRBV4-2, with D hard to call. The CDR3 loop spans 15 amino acids. The germline CDR1 and CDR2 sequences are LGHNA and YNFKEQ. The V end lost 1 base, the J end lost 6 bases, and 15 bases lay between the germline ends.

The gene calls are TRBV5-8 and TRBJ1-2; D remains ambiguous. V lost 1 base and J lost 3, with 13 bases in between. CDR1 is SGHTS and CDR2 is YDEGEE in the germline V gene. The CDR3 is made up of 15 amino acids. The CDR3 DNA sequence: TGTGCCAGCAGCTTGTCGGATCGACGGGACTATGGCTACACCTTC. Translated: CASSLSDRRDYGYTF.

This clone appeared a few times. The chain uses TRBV19 and TRBJ1-5; D call uncertain. The CDR3 extends over 13 amino acids. Between the trimmed V and J ends, which lost 5 bases and 4 bases, there was a span of 9 bases. CDR1 LNHDA and CDR2 SQIVND come from the germline V gene (reference sequence). The CDR3 DNA reads as TGTGCCAGTAGTGTAAAAAAGAATCAGCCCCAGCATTTT. Protein: CASSVKKNQPQHF.

The chain is built from TRBV7-8 and TRBJ1-6; D possibly corresponds to TRBD1 (6 bases). Trimming pared 1 base from V and 6 bases from J, leaving 16 bases between. The germline V gene has CDR1 SGHVS and CDR2 FQNEAQ. The CDR3 has 17 amino acids. As DNA, the CDR3 is TGTGCCAGCAGCTTAGGCCGTTCTCCAGGGGTTAATTCACCCCTCCACTTT. Protein product: CASSLGRSPGVNSPLHF.

V usage is TRBV6-2 or TRBV6-3 and J usage is TRBJ1-2; perhaps TRBD1 as D (5 bases). Germline V lookup: CDR1 MNHEY, CDR2 SVGEGT. CDR3 length: 14 residues. The V end was cut by 0 bases, the J end by 4 bases, with 9 bases between. The CDR3 bases are TGTGCCAGCAGTTACTCGGGGGAAAGCTATGGCTACACCTTC. As protein: CASSYSGESYGYTF.

The chain is built from TRBV5-1 and TRBJ2-3; TRBD2 matches at 8 bases. This CDR3 comprises 13 residues. From germline, CDR1 is SGHRS and CDR2 YFSETQ. V shed 4 bases, J shed 6 bases, and the junction held 4 bases outside the gene matches. CDR3 residues: CASSHGGDDTQYF. For the CDR3, the DNA is TGCGCCAGCAGCCACGGGGGGGACGATACGCAGTATTTT.

The V gene is TRBV20-1, the J gene TRBJ2-5; D uncertain. Deletions cut 6 bases from V and 0 bases from J, with 2 bases between. The CDR3 has 10 amino acids. Per the germline V gene, CDR1 is DFQATT and CDR2 is SNEGSKA (reference sequence). CDR3 protein: CSADQETQYF. CDR3 in DNA: TGCAGTGCCGACCAAGAGACCCAGTACTTC.

In its sample, this clone was seen once. The rearrangement links TRBV9 to TRBJ2-3; unclear D gene. Germline V lookup: CDR1 SGDLS, CDR2 YYNGEE. Trimming shortened V by 4 bases and J by 1 base, and 10 bases separated the two germline ends. CDR3 length: 14 amino acids. The CDR3 spells CASSPGWGTDTQYF. As DNA, the CDR3 is TGTGCCAGCAGCCCCGGATGGGGCACAGATACGCAGTATTTT.

This clone showed up just once. This sequence joins TRBV10-3 and TRBJ2-3; D is unclear. This CDR3 has 15 residues. Between the trimmed V and J ends, which lost 0 bases and 0 bases, there was a span of 7 bases. Germline values: CDR1 ENHRY, CDR2 SYGVKD. Here the CDR3 reads CAISESKDSTDTQYF. The CDR3 region has the DNA TGTGCCATCAGTGAGTCGAAGGATAGCACAGATACGCAGTATTTT.